The 22 T cell receptor beta chains below were found in one sample sequenced in a study of cytomegalovirus exposure and HLA in healthy donors. The PCR employed 60 Vbeta primers together with 13 Jbeta primers. Produced via immunoSEQ multiplex PCR; TCRdb's table is partial and in-frame only. The table includes under 150,000 clones, around 83% detected once. Material: PBMCs. The receptor set was obtained from a girl aged 2 to 10 in good health and CMV-seronegative.

The CDR3 reads CAWMMGSGGVDGELFF. In nucleotides, the CDR3 is TGTGCCTGGATGATGGGTAGCGGTGGGGTGGACGGGGAGCTGTTTTTT. The rearrangement links TRBV30 to TRBJ2-2; TRBD2 is a possible D gene (6 bases). V was shortened by 4 bases and J by 7 bases, with 22 bases between the two germline ends. CDR3 length: 16 residues. Per germline, CDR1 GTSNPN and CDR2 SVGIG (reference sequence).

The rearrangement uses TRBV4-1 and TRBJ2-7; a possible D gene is TRBD2 (5 bases). Germline assignment: CDR1 MGHRA and CDR2 YSYEKL. This CDR3 comprises 14 residues. V was shortened by 1 base and J by 7 bases, with 14 bases between the two germline ends. The CDR3 sequence is CASSQVLGVSEQYF. The CDR3 bases are TGCGCCAGCAGCCAAGTCCTGGGAGTGAGTGAGCAGTACTTC.

The chain employs TRBV29-1 and TRBJ2-1; 7 nucleotides agree with TRBD2. Germline V gene data show CDR1 as SQVTM and CDR2 as ANQGSEA. The trim removed 6 bases at V and 1 base at J, leaving 6 bases unmatched. The CDR3 contains 14 residues. The CDR3 loop is CSVQAGRSYNEQFF. CDR3 bases: TGCAGCGTCCAAGCGGGACGTTCCTACAATGAGCAGTTCTTC.

The CDR3 coding sequence is TGCGCCAGCAGCACAGGACAGGGTACAATTACTGAAGCTTTCTTT. It yields the protein CASSTGQGTITEAFF. The genes are TRBV5-1 and TRBJ1-1, with TRBD1 identical over 8 bases. The germline CDR1 and CDR2 sequences are SGHRS and YFSETQ. The CDR3 loop spans 15 amino acids. The V gene end was trimmed by 4 bases and the J gene end by 5 bases; junction bases not matched to a gene: 10.

The chain carries TRBV7-9 and TRBJ2-1, with D maybe TRBD2 (6 bases). The CDR3 is made up of 14 amino acids. Trimming pared 6 bases from V and 1 base from J, leaving 10 bases between. Germline V gives CDR1 SEHNR, CDR2 FQNEAQ (reference sequence). CDR3 in amino acids: CASRGAGSYNEQFF. The CDR3 coding sequence is TGTGCCAGCAGAGGGGCGGGATCCTACAATGAGCAGTTCTTC.

This chain uses TRBV5-1 with TRBJ2-3; 12 bases are shared with TRBD2. Germline V CDR1 and CDR2: SGHRS, YFSETQ. After removal of 3 bases from V and 0 bases from J, the junction contained 14 bases not matched to a gene. The CDR3 runs to 20 residues. CDR3 nucleotides: TGCGCCAGCAGCTCCTCTAATCCGGGACTAGCGGGTCGAAGCACAGATACGCAGTATTTT. This sequence encodes CASSSSNPGLAGRSTDTQYF.

The chain is built from TRBV29-1 and TRBJ2-3, with D maybe TRBD2 (5 bases). CDR1 SQVTM and CDR2 ANQGSEA come from the germline V gene. The CDR3 sequence is 16 residues long. Trimming removed 4 bases at V and 2 bases at J, with 19 bases between. CDR3 DNA sequence: TGCAGCGTTGTAACGGTGGGAGATCCCAACACAGATACGCAGTATTTT. It specifies CSVVTVGDPNTDTQYF.

The chain couples TRBV10-3 to TRBJ1-1; D is undetermined. CDR1 and CDR2 from the germline V gene are ENHRY and SYGVKD. This CDR3 is built from 14 residues. The V gene lost 1 base and the J gene lost 1 base, with 7 bases spanning the gap. CDR3: CAISEFAANTEAFF. CDR3 bases: TGTGCCATCAGTGAGTTCGCGGCGAACACTGAAGCTTTCTTT.

This clone was picked up a small number of times. The V and J genes are TRBV6-1 and TRBJ1-4; 8 nucleotides agree with TRBD1. Trimming at V came to 1 base and at J to 8 bases, leaving 6 bases not matched to a gene. CDR1 MNHNS and CDR2 SASEGT come from the germline V gene. The CDR3 contains 15 residues. The CDR3 bases are TGTGCCAGCAGTGAAGAGCCGACAGGGGCCGAAAAACTGTTTTTT. Protein: CASSEEPTGAEKLFF.

This chain joins TRBV7-8 and TRBJ2-5; the D gene is possibly TRBD2 (6 bases). Germline V gives CDR1 SGHVS, CDR2 FQNEAQ. Trimming removed 5 bases at V and 2 bases at J, with 18 bases between. The CDR3 has 16 residues. The CDR3 DNA is TGTGCCAGCAGCCATCGCGGGACGGACCGTCAAGAGACCCAGTACTTC. Protein product: CASSHRGTDRQETQYF.

The sample holds one count of this clone. The chain uses TRBV20-1 and TRBJ2-1; no clear D gene. V was cut by 3 bases and J by 10 bases, with 10 bases left in between. Germline V lookup: CDR1 DFQATT, CDR2 SNEGSKA (reference sequence). The CDR3 contains 11 residues. The CDR3 protein is CSASVVAEQFF. CDR3 coding DNA: TGCAGTGCTAGTGTAGTCGCGGAGCAGTTCTTC.

The V and J genes are TRBV19 and TRBJ2-1, with TRBD1 as a possible D gene (6 bases). CDR1 is LNHDA and CDR2 is SQIVND in the germline V gene (reference sequence). Trimming took off 6 bases at V and 7 bases at J, with 16 bases between the two ends. The CDR3 spans 14 residues. For the CDR3, the DNA is TGTGCCAGTAGGGGCGTGGGGGCTGGAAATGAGCAGTTCTTC. As protein: CASRGVGAGNEQFF.

The V gene is TRBV7-9, the J gene TRBJ2-1; TRBD2 is a possible D gene (6 bases). Germline values: CDR1 SEHNR, CDR2 FQNEAQ (reference sequence). With 7 bases removed from V and 4 bases from J, the gap between germline ends came to 14 bases. This CDR3 has 14 residues. The CDR3 spells CASIPGTLYNEQFF. The CDR3 DNA follows: TGTGCCAGCATCCCCGGGACTCTGTACAATGAGCAGTTCTTC.

The genes are TRBV9 and TRBJ1-4; 11 bases fit TRBD1. The V segment lost 4 bases and the J segment 4 bases; nucleotides outside the gene matches: 9. Germline V gene data show CDR1 as SGDLS and CDR2 as YYNGEE. CDR3 length: 17 amino acids. This CDR3 is CASSPTDRGRVNEKLFF. CDR3 in DNA: TGTGCCAGCAGCCCGACGGACAGGGGGCGTGTTAATGAAAAACTGTTTTTT.

V and J are TRBV4-1 and TRBJ2-1; TRBD2 matches 10 bases. V shed 0 bases and J 3 bases; nucleotides not matched to a gene: 2. This CDR3 is 16 amino acids long. CDR1 is MGHRA and CDR2 is YSYEKL in the germline V gene. The CDR3 coding sequence is TGCGCCAGCAGCCAAGATCTAGCGGGAGTCTACAATGAGCAGTTCTTC. It encodes CASSQDLAGVYNEQFF.

The chain combines TRBV11-2 with TRBJ2-3; the D is unclear. Germline V lookup: CDR1 SGHAT, CDR2 FQNNGV. The CDR3 is made up of 14 amino acids. The germline V and J ends were trimmed by 2 bases and 5 bases, with 11 bases remaining between them. The DNA of the CDR3 is TGTGCCAGCAGCTTAAGTATTGGCCGAGATACGCAGTATTTT. Translating gives CASSLSIGRDTQYF.

The chain employs TRBV30 and TRBJ1-1; 7 bases match TRBD1. The CDR3 consists of 15 residues. Trimming removed 1 base from V and 1 base from J; junction bases left unmatched: 6. Germline assignment: CDR1 GTSNPN and CDR2 SVGIG (reference sequence). CDR3 in amino acids: CAWSGYRGRNTEAFF. The CDR3, as DNA: TGTGCCTGGAGTGGTTACAGGGGTCGGAACACTGAAGCTTTCTTT.

This chain connects TRBV5-4 to TRBJ2-1, with D possibly matching TRBD2 (5 bases). CDR3 length: 15 amino acids. The V gene's germline CDR1 is SGHNT and CDR2 YYREEE (reference sequence). Trimming pared 4 bases from V and 0 bases from J, leaving 11 bases between. DNA for the CDR3: TGTGCCAGCAGCAAGGACTGGAGCTCCTACAATGAGCAGTTCTTC. It specifies CASSKDWSSYNEQFF.

The gene calls are TRBV5-8 and TRBJ1-2; 9 nucleotides align to TRBD1. Unmatched junction bases numbered 20, after V lost 4 bases and J lost 4 bases. The CDR3 runs 19 residues. CDR1 is SGHTS, CDR2 YDEGEE, per germline. The CDR3 spells CASSVPPYRPGQGIYGYTF. The CDR3 DNA follows: TGTGCCAGCAGCGTTCCGCCCTACCGACCGGGACAGGGTATCTATGGCTACACCTTC. Drawing the rest from reference TRBV5-8 and TRBJ1-2, the complete variable domain is EAGVTQSPTHLIKTRGQQATLRCSPISGHTSVYWYQQALGLGLQFLLWYDEGEERNRGNFPPRFSGRQFPNYSSELNVNALELEDSALYLCASSVPPYRPGQGIYGYTFGSGTRLTVV.

The chain employs TRBV7-8 and TRBJ1-1, with D unclear. The germline V gene encodes CDR1 SGHVS and CDR2 FQNEAQ. The CDR3 runs to 14 residues. Deletions cut 7 bases from V and 4 bases from J, with 16 bases between. The CDR3 nucleotides read TGTGCCAGCACTTCAACGCGGGTTTCCACTGAAGCTTTCTTT. Protein: CASTSTRVSTEAFF.

The CDR3 protein is CASSPVSGTDTQYF. The CDR3 region has the DNA TGCGCCAGCAGCCCGGTTAGCGGGACCGATACGCAGTATTTT. The J gene is TRBJ2-3, the V gene TRBV4-1; 8 bases align to TRBD2. The length of the CDR3 is 14 residues. The J segment lost 6 bases and the V segment lost 4 bases, leaving 6 bases of the junction unmatched. The germline gives CDR1 MGHRA, CDR2 YSYEKL.

The rearrangement joins TRBV29-1 to TRBJ2-7; TRBD1 matches 9 bases. Germline lookup yields CDR1 SQVTM and CDR2 ANQGSEA. The CDR3 contains 13 residues. J gave up 2 bases and V 7 bases, and 6 bases lay outside the gene matches. CDR3 loop: CSAGDRAPYEQYF. The CDR3 DNA reads as TGCAGCGCTGGGGACAGGGCCCCCTACGAGCAGTACTTC.